These 29 T cell receptor beta chains came from one sample sequenced in a study of diagnostic markers for celiac disease. TCRdb reprocessed the reads and keeps a single row for each CDR3 protein, giving no DNA. In total, the table holds 5,500 to 7,000 distinct CDR3 sequences. The sequencing sample was made of either unsorted cells or a sorted T cell fraction (not recorded which). Receptor source: a human donor. This table probably holds off-target reads from a library built for another chain.

This chain joins TRBV7-2 and TRBJ1-1; TCRdb indicates TRBD1, and absent DNA this call remains unverified. The CDR3 covers 14 residues. Germline V CDR1 and CDR2: SGHTA, FQGNSA. CDR3 sequence: CASSSQGARTEAFF.

Considering frequency, this clonotype is medium-sized. The chain recombines TRBV7-2 with TRBJ2-1; TCRdb's D call, TRBD1, is unchecked because there is no DNA. Germline CDR1 SGHTA, CDR2 FQGNSA. The length of the CDR3 is 13 residues. This chain's CDR3 is CASSPPGAGEQFF.

Measured by frequency, this clonotype is medium-sized (0.01 to 0.1%). V and J are TRBV7-2 and TRBJ2-5; TCRdb reports TRBD1, a call that lacks DNA to check it against. The germline gives CDR1 SGHTA, CDR2 FQGNSA. CDR3 size: 14 residues. The CDR3 spells CASSLVGGQETQYF.

This chain connects TRBV4-2 to TRBJ1-4; no DNA is available, so the TRBD1 call from TCRdb remains unchecked. The CDR3 consists of 15 residues. CDR1 and CDR2 (germline): LGHNA, YNFKEQ. CDR3 in amino acids: CASSQDGGMGEKLFF.

The chain's CDR3 is CSVVQSFTEAFF. The chain has TRBV29-1 and TRBJ1-1. CDR1 is SQVTM and CDR2 is ANQGSEA in the germline V gene. This CDR3 has 12 amino acids.

The V and J genes are TRBV11-2 and TRBJ2-5; TCRdb's D call, TRBD2, is unchecked because there is no DNA. This CDR3 contains 16 residues. Germline V gives CDR1 SGHAT, CDR2 FQNNGV. The CDR3 sequence: CASSRTSGRRQETQYF.

By frequency, this clonotype is medium-sized. The chain employs TRBV5-1 and TRBJ2-3; TCRdb indicates TRBD1, and absent DNA this call remains unverified. The CDR3 covers 17 residues. Germline V lookup: CDR1 SGHRS, CDR2 YFSETQ. CDR3 in amino acids: CASSPWGTPGNTDTQYF. Drawing the rest from reference TRBV5-1 and TRBJ2-3, the complete variable domain is KAGVTQTPRYLIKTRGQQVTLSCSPISGHRSVSWYQQTPGQGLQFLFEYFSETQRNKGNFPGRFSGRQFSNSRSEMNVSTLELGDSALYLCASSPWGTPGNTDTQYFGPGTRLTVL.

This chain uses TRBV12-3 or TRBV12-4 with TRBJ1-2; there is no DNA to check the TCRdb D call of TRBD1. This CDR3 is 12 amino acids long. CDR3 sequence reads: CASTGVGYGYTF.

Measured by frequency, this clonotype is medium-sized. This chain uses TRBV6-5 with TRBJ2-1; TCRdb's assignment of TRBD1 cannot be checked, as there is no DNA. Germline values: CDR1 MNHEY, CDR2 SVGAGI. This CDR3 is 13 amino acids long. Here the CDR3 reads CASSYSRLRGPVF.

This chain joins TRBV7-9 and TRBJ1-1; no DNA is available, so the TRBD1 call from TCRdb remains unchecked. This CDR3 spans 16 amino acids. Germline CDR1 reads SEHNR; CDR2 reads FQNEAQ (reference sequence). This CDR3 reads CASSFRRQGADTEAFF.

The chain uses TRBV30 and TRBJ1-6. CDR3 length equals 15 residues. CDR1 and CDR2 (germline): GTSNPN, SVGIG (reference sequence). The CDR3 here is CAWSVENFENSPLHF. The full variable domain, its missing parts supplied by reference TRBV30 and TRBJ1-6, is SQTIHQWPATLVQPVGSPLSLECTVEGTSNPNLYWYRQAAGRGLQLLFYSVGIGQISSEVPQNLSASRPQDRQFILSSKKLLLSDSGFYLCAWSVENFENSPLHFGNGTRLTVT.

The gene calls are TRBV5-1 and TRBJ2-2; the D call from TCRdb, TRBD2, cannot be confirmed without DNA. The CDR3 loop spans 15 amino acids. Looked up from germline, CDR1 is SGHRS and CDR2 is YFSETQ. The CDR3 protein is CASSLVTSVGGELFF.

The chain carries TRBV20-1 and TRBJ1-2. CDR3 length equals 13 residues. Germline CDR1 DFQATT, CDR2 SNEGSKA (reference sequence). CDR3 protein: CSASEGYDYGYTF.

The chain employs TRBV20-1 and TRBJ2-1; TCRdb designates TRBD1, a call that cannot be tested without DNA. The CDR3 extends over 15 amino acids. Germline CDR1 is DFQATT and CDR2 is SNEGSKA (reference sequence). The CDR3 reads CSANADREAYNEQFF.

V usage is TRBV5-6 and J usage is TRBJ1-1; without DNA, the TCRdb call of TRBD1 cannot be checked. The CDR3 runs to 15 residues. CDR1 SGHDT and CDR2 YYEEEE come from the germline V gene. The CDR3 sequence: CASSLAGGPNTEAFF. Supplemented by reference TRBV5-6 and TRBJ1-1, the full variable domain reads DAGVTQSPTHLIKTRGQQVTLRCSPKSGHDTVSWYQQALGQGPQFIFQYYEEEERQRGNFPDRFSGHQFPNYSSELNVNALLLGDSALYLCASSLAGGPNTEAFFGQGTRLTVV.

This chain joins TRBV5-1 and TRBJ1-1; TCRdb selects TRBD1, and the lack of DNA leaves this call unchecked. CDR3 length: 15 residues. Germline CDR1 is SGHRS and CDR2 is YFSETQ. This chain's CDR3 is CASTTQGAHDTEAFF.

The gene calls are TRBV30 and TRBJ2-1; TCRdb gives TRBD2 as the D gene, but with no DNA this cannot be confirmed. Germline-derived CDR1 and CDR2 are GTSNPN and SVGIG (reference sequence). The CDR3 consists of 18 residues. CDR3 residues: CAWSGGLGTSGRASEQFF.

V and J are TRBV12-3 or TRBV12-4 and TRBJ1-5; TCRdb proposes TRBD1, but this gene call is untestable without DNA. The CDR3 runs 15 residues. The CDR3 sequence: CASSSSSGRLESQHF.

This clonotype is classed as medium-sized by frequency. V gene TRBV4-3 combines with J gene TRBJ1-3. In germline, CDR1 is LGHNA, CDR2 YSLEER. CDR3 length equals 14 residues. This CDR3 is CASSLVDSGNTIYF.

Judged by frequency, this clonotype is medium-sized. The V and J genes are TRBV5-1 and TRBJ2-1; TCRdb reports TRBD2, a call that lacks DNA to check it against. Germline-derived CDR1 and CDR2 are SGHRS and YFSETQ. The CDR3 consists of 15 residues. The CDR3 is CASSLVSGGYNEQFF.

This chain links TRBV20-1 with TRBJ2-1; the D gene TCRdb calls, TRBD1, cannot be checked with no DNA. The CDR3 loop spans 13 amino acids. Germline assignment: CDR1 DFQATT and CDR2 SNEGSKA (reference sequence). CDR3 loop: CSAPRGGYNEQFF.

The V and J genes are TRBV20-1 and TRBJ2-1; TCRdb's D call of TRBD2 is untestable without DNA. Looked up from germline, CDR1 is DFQATT and CDR2 is SNEGSKA (reference sequence). This CDR3 comprises 15 residues. The CDR3 reads CSAPIFGGAYNEQFF.

The chain couples TRBV5-1 to TRBJ2-7. The CDR3 contains 13 residues. The germline V gene encodes CDR1 SGHRS and CDR2 YFSETQ. The chain's CDR3 is CASRQPSSYEQYF.

The V and J genes are TRBV20-1 and TRBJ1-2. Germline V CDR1 and CDR2: DFQATT, SNEGSKA (reference sequence). The CDR3 is 13 amino acids. The CDR3 here is CSARGAEVDGYTF.

CDR3: CASSVSSGNTIYF. V usage is TRBV12-3 or TRBV12-4 and J usage is TRBJ1-3. This CDR3 spans 13 amino acids.

V and J are TRBV10-2 and TRBJ1-2. Germline values: CDR1 WSHSY, CDR2 SAAADI. The CDR3 spans 13 residues. The CDR3 is CASSDLARYGYTF.

This clonotype is medium-sized by frequency. The CDR3 here is CASSLDGGGTEAFF. The rearrangement links TRBV5-4 to TRBJ1-1. Germline values: CDR1 SGHNT, CDR2 YYREEE (reference sequence). The CDR3 is made up of 14 amino acids.

This clonotype is labeled medium-sized (0.01 to 0.1%) based on frequency. This sequence joins TRBV20-1 and TRBJ2-3; lacking DNA, the TRBD1 call made by TCRdb goes unchecked. The length of the CDR3 is 12 residues. Per germline, CDR1 DFQATT and CDR2 SNEGSKA (reference sequence). CDR3: CSARGGGITQYF.

V gene TRBV4-1 combines with J gene TRBJ2-1; TCRdb calls TRBD2, which cannot be checked without DNA. The CDR3 contains 15 residues. CDR1 is MGHRA and CDR2 is YSYEKL in the germline V gene. The CDR3 region is CASSQEIAGANEQFF.